These T cell receptor beta chains were read from a single sample in a study of shared clonotypes between healthy human individuals. Some clones are missing from TCRdb's copy, which holds only in-frame ones; the method was immunoSEQ multiplex PCR. The repertoire holds roughly 1,000,000 clones, around 78% seen once, with 0.5% to 0.65% in the top ten. Sequencing used memory CD4+ T cells from PBMCs. The receptors originated from a man between 18 and 35 years old in good health. Some clones in this sample may be carry-over from other donors' samples. The CDR3 runs from the conserved cysteine through the conserved F or W. The D gene is left open where the match is weak. Size values are once, few and many counts, or a class for expanded clones, and some rows have none.

>NA|TRBD2|TRBV2|TRBJ2-3
CASSAGTSGRRSDTQYF
TGTGCCAGCAGTGCGGGGACTAGCGGGAGACGTTCGGATACGCAGTATTTT
>NA|NA|TRBV18|TRBJ2-7
CASSPVTVGTTYEQYF
TGTGCCAGCTCACCAGTAACGGTAGGGACGACCTACGAGCAGTACTTC
>NA|NA|TRBV5-1|TRBJ2-7
CASNPGHVTYEQYF
TGCGCCAGCAACCCGGGACACGTAACCTACGAGCAGTACTTC
>many|NA|TRBV15|TRBJ1-2
CATSRGGDNYGYTF
TGTGCCACCAGCAGAGGTGGGGATAACTATGGCTACACCTTC
>NA|NA|TRBV18|TRBJ2-7
CASSPYTNSYEQYF
TGTGCCAGCTCACCATATACTAACTCCTACGAGCAGTACTTC
>NA|NA|TRBV18|TRBJ2-5
CASSPPVGETQYF
TGTGCCAGCTCACCACCAGTTGGGGAGACCCAGTACTTC
>NA|NA|TRBV2|TRBJ1-5
CASSERAESQPQHF
TGTGCCAGCAGTGAAAGGGCGGAATCTCAGCCCCAGCATTTT
>NA|NA|TRBV14|TRBJ1-2
CASSGRRANYGYTF
TGTGCCAGCTCGGGACGGAGAGCTAACTATGGCTACACCTTC
>NA|TRBD1|TRBV5-1|TRBJ2-3
CASRGTGTGTDTQYF
TGCGCCAGCCGAGGGACTGGGACAGGGACCGATACGCAGTATTTT
>once|NA|TRBV30|TRBJ2-3
CAWSIATRLTQYF
TGTGCCTGGAGTATAGCGACCCGACTGACGCAGTATTTT
>NA|NA|TRBV9|TRBJ1-3
CASSVEGSGNTIYF
TGTGCCAGCAGCGTAGAAGGGTCCGGAAACACCATATATTTT
>NA|TRBD1|TRBV28|TRBJ2-7
CASRPPGGFFHEQYF
TGTGCCAGCAGACCACCAGGGGGCTTTTTCCACGAGCAGTACTTC
>NA|TRBD1|TRBV29-1|TRBJ2-7
CSVRDRAAYEQYF
TGCAGCGTCCGGGACAGGGCGGCCTACGAGCAGTACTTC
>NA|TRBD2|TRBV6-5|TRBJ2-3
CASSPPGLNTDTQYF
TGTGCCAGCAGTCCGCCGGGACTAAACACAGATACGCAGTATTTT
>NA|TRBD1|TRBV4-1|TRBJ1-1
CASSLLGQPNTEAFF
TGCGCCAGCAGCCTTCTGGGACAGCCGAACACTGAAGCTTTCTTT
>NA|NA|TRBV5-4|TRBJ1-5
CASSTRPNQPQHF
TGTGCCAGCAGCACCCGACCCAATCAGCCCCAGCATTTT
>NA|NA|TRBV11-2|TRBJ2-3
CASSLDGTSTDTQYF
TGTGCCAGCAGCTTAGATGGCACGAGCACAGATACGCAGTATTTT
>few|NA|TRBV27|TRBJ2-7
CASSLRPSYEQYF
TGTGCCAGCAGTTTGCGTCCTTCCTACGAGCAGTACTTC
>NA|TRBD2|TRBV27|TRBJ2-1
CASSPRLAGEYNEQFF
TGTGCCAGCAGTCCGAGACTAGCGGGAGAGTACAATGAGCAGTTCTTC
>NA|TRBD1|TRBV4-3|TRBJ1-1
CASSQEGDRKMNTEAFF
TGCGCCAGCAGCCAAGAGGGGGACAGAAAGATGAACACTGAAGCTTTCTTT
>once|TRBD2|TRBV6-1|TRBJ2-1
CASSASGGSYNEQFF
TGTGCCAGCAGTGCATCGGGAGGCTCCTACAATGAGCAGTTCTTC
>NA|TRBD2|TRBV4-2|TRBJ2-1
CASSQQSGSGSIDEQFF
TGTGCCAGCAGCCAGCAAAGCGGTAGCGGGAGTATCGATGAGCAGTTCTTC
>NA|NA|TRBV6-5|TRBJ1-2
CASSRRQGGYTF
TGTGCCAGCAGCCGTCGCCAAGGTGGCTACACCTTC
>NA|NA|TRBV11-3|TRBJ2-5
CASSLAAQETQYF
TGTGCCAGCAGCTTAGCGGCCCAAGAGACCCAGTACTTC
>NA|NA|TRBV10-2|TRBJ1-2
CASSDGGARGYTF
TGCGCCAGCAGTGACGGGGGCGCGAGGGGCTACACCTTC
>once|NA|TRBV14|TRBJ2-7
CASRRYEQYF
TGTGCCAGCCGCCGCTACGAGCAGTACTTC
>NA|NA|TRBV11-2|TRBJ2-7
CASSLDRIGGGEQYF
TGTGCCAGCAGCTTAGATCGGATAGGGGGGGGCGAGCAGTACTTC
>NA|TRBD2|TRBV5-1|TRBJ2-1
CASSSGLAGGLDEQFF
TGCGCCAGCAGCTCCGGACTAGCGGGAGGGCTCGATGAGCAGTTCTTC
>NA|TRBD2|TRBV28|TRBJ2-3
CAGGRGGTDTQYF
TGTGCCGGCGGGAGGGGAGGCACAGATACGCAGTATTTT
>NA|NA|TRBV6-1|TRBJ2-1
CASSPSFVGNEQFF
TGTGCCAGCAGTCCTAGCTTCGTCGGTAATGAGCAGTTCTTC
>NA|TRBD2|TRBV7-2|TRBJ2-7
CASRRAGLASYEQYF
TGTGCCAGCAGGCGTGCGGGACTAGCCTCCTACGAGCAGTACTTC
>NA|NA|TRBV7-2|TRBJ1-5
CASSLSRNRVGNQPQHF
TGTGCCAGCAGCTTATCCCGAAACAGGGTCGGGAATCAGCCCCAGCATTTT
>NA|NA|TRBV9|TRBJ2-1
CASSKGTGTYNEQFF
TGTGCCAGCAGCAAAGGGACGGGAACCTACAATGAGCAGTTCTTC
>NA|NA|TRBV5-4|TRBJ2-4
CASSLGAKNIQYF
TGTGCCAGCAGCTTGGGGGCCAAAAACATTCAGTACTTC
>NA|NA|TRBV18|TRBJ1-1
CASSPLLRTEAFF
TGTGCCAGCTCACCCCTCCTGAGGACTGAAGCTTTCTTT
>NA|NA|TRBV6-1|TRBJ1-2
CASSPKAVTNYGYTF
TGTGCCAGCAGTCCCAAAGCAGTGACTAACTATGGCTACACCTTC
>NA|NA|TRBV11-3|TRBJ1-1
CASSSFRGNTEAFF
TGTGCCAGCAGCTCTTTCCGGGGGAACACTGAAGCTTTCTTT
>NA|NA|TRBV30|TRBJ1-1
CAWSVVGGSPVNTEAFF
TGTGCCTGGAGTGTCGTTGGGGGATCTCCCGTGAACACTGAAGCTTTCTTT
>many|TRBD2|TRBV5-1|TRBJ2-7
CASTVGLAGGSFYSYEQYF
TGCGCCAGCACCGTGGGACTAGCGGGAGGATCCTTTTACTCCTACGAGCAGTACTTC
>NA|TRBD1|TRBV6-5|TRBJ2-7
CASSYGDSGYEQYF
TGTGCCAGCAGTTACGGGGACAGCGGTTACGAGCAGTACTTC
>NA|NA|TRBV5-1|TRBJ1-1
CASSLFLASTEAFF
TGCGCCAGCAGCTTGTTCCTGGCGAGCACTGAAGCTTTCTTT
>NA|TRBD1|TRBV9|TRBJ1-4
CASSVIAGGVEKLFF
TGTGCCAGCAGCGTAATTGCAGGGGGCGTTGAAAAACTGTTTTTT
>NA|NA|TRBV5-1|TRBJ1-1
CASSLGFVNTEAFF
TGCGCCAGCAGCTTAGGGTTCGTAAACACTGAAGCTTTCTTT
>few|NA|TRBV28|TRBJ1-2
CASTTSGAYGYTF
TGTGCCAGCACCACCTCCGGGGCCTATGGCTACACCTTC
>NA|NA|TRBV6-4|TRBJ1-5
CATKWYPNQPQHF
TGTGCCACCAAATGGTACCCCAATCAGCCCCAGCATTTT
>NA|NA|TRBV5-1|TRBJ2-3
CASSQMIREVGDTQYF
TGCGCCAGCAGCCAGATGATCCGGGAAGTCGGAGATACGCAGTATTTT
>many|TRBD1|TRBV10-3|TRBJ1-2
CAAGQADNMGYTF
TGTGCCGCGGGACAGGCCGATAACATGGGCTACACCTTC
>NA|TRBD1|TRBV30|TRBJ1-3
CAWSRGLNTIYF
TGTGCCTGGAGCAGGGGGCTAAACACCATATATTTT
>NA|TRBD2|TRBV15|TRBJ2-1
CATRRTSGINEQFF
TGTGCCACCAGGAGGACTAGCGGGATAAATGAGCAGTTCTTC
>NA|NA|TRBV12-5|TRBJ2-2
CASGSGAVTGELFF
TGTGCTAGTGGTTCTGGGGCCGTCACCGGGGAGCTGTTTTTT
>NA|NA|TRBV28|TRBJ1-1
CASSLPQGLGTEAFF
TGTGCCAGCAGTTTGCCTCAGGGCCTTGGGACTGAAGCTTTCTTT
>NA|NA|TRBV28|TRBJ1-2
CASSFPRSGNGYTF
TGTGCCAGCAGTTTCCCGAGGTCAGGGAATGGCTACACCTTC
>few|NA|TRBV7-2|TRBJ2-2
CASSFAGLLTGELFF
TGTGCCAGCAGCTTCGCGGGACTCCTCACCGGGGAGCTGTTTTTT
>NA|NA|TRBV11-2|TRBJ1-1
CASSPDRTGNTEAFF
TGTGCCAGCAGCCCCGATCGGACGGGGAACACTGAAGCTTTCTTT
>NA|NA|TRBV7-6|TRBJ2-7
CASSLVEGNEQYF
TGTGCCAGCAGCTTAGTCGAGGGTAACGAGCAGTACTTC
>NA|NA|TRBV21-1|TRBJ2-7
CASRHRGGDGNEQYF
TGTGCCAGCAGACACCGGGGAGGGGATGGGAACGAGCAGTACTTC
>NA|NA|TRBV6-6|TRBJ2-5
CASSYRRGTETQYF
TGTGCCAGCAGTTACAGGAGGGGGACGGAGACCCAGTACTTC